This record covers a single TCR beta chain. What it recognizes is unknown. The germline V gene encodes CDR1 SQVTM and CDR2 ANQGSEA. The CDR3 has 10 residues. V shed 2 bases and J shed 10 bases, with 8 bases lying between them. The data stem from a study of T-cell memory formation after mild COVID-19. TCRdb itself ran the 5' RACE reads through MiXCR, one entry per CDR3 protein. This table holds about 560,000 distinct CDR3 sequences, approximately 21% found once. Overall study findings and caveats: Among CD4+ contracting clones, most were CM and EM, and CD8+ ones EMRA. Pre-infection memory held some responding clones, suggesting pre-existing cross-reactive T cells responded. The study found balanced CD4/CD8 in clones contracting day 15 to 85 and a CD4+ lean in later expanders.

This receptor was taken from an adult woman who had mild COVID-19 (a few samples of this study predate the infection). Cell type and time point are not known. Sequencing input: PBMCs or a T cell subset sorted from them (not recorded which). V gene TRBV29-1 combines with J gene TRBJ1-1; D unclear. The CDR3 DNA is TGCAGCGTTGAATCCCTGGGAGCTTTCTTT. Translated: CSVESLGAFF.